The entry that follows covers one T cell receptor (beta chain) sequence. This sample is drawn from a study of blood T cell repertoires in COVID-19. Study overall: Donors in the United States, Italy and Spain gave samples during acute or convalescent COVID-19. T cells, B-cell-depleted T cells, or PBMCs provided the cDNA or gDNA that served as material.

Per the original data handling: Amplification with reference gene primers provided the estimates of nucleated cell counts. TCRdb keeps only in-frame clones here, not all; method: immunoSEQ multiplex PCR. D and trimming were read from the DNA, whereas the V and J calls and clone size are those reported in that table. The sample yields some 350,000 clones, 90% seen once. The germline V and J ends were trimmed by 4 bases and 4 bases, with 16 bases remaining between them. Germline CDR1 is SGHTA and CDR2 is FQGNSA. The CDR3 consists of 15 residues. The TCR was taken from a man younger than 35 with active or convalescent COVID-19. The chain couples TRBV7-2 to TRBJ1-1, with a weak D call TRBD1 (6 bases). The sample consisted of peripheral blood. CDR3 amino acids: CASSSYRDPGTEAFF. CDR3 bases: TGTGCCAGCAGCTCCTACAGGGACCCGGGCACTGAAGCTTTCTTT.